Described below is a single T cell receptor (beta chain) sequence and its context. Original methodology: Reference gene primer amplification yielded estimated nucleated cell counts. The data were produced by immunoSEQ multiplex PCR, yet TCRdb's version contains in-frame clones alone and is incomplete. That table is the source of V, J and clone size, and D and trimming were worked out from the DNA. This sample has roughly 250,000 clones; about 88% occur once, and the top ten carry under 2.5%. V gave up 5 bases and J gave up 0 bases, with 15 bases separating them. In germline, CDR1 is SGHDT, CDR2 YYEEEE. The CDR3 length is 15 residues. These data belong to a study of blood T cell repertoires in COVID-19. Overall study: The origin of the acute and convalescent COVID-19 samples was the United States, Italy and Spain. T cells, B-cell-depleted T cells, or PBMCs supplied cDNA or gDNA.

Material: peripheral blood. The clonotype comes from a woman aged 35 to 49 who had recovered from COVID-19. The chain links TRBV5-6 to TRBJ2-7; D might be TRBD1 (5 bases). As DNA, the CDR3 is TGTGCCAGCAGTGTAGCAGGGCCGAACTCCTACGAGCAGTACTTC. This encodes CASSVAGPNSYEQYF. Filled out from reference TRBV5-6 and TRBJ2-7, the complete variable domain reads DAGVTQSPTHLIKTRGQQVTLRCSPKSGHDTVSWYQQALGQGPQFIFQYYEEEERQRGNFPDRFSGHQFPNYSSELNVNALLLGDSALYLCASSVAGPNSYEQYFGPGTRLTVT.